What follows are 24 T cell receptor beta chains derived from one specimen sequenced in a study of read filtering for tumor transcriptome and immune sequencing. This library used roughly 400 ng RNA and molecular barcoded adaptors spanning alpha/delta and beta/gamma chains. TCRdb recomputed calls from the reads with MiXCR, one row per CDR3 protein. Found here are roughly 82,000 distinct CDR3 sequences, around 12% of them singletons; the top ten hold 14% to 15%. Material: a population of CD138-negative cells sorted from bone marrow. Every receptor here comes from a donor aged 40 or older with multiple myeloma.

This clonotype appeared a few times. V gene TRBV28 combines with J gene TRBJ2-7; D might be TRBD2 (6 bases). The CDR3 has 17 amino acids. Trimming removed 4 bases at V and 3 bases at J, with 22 bases between. The germline V gene encodes CDR1 MDHEN and CDR2 SYDVKM. The CDR3 DNA follows: TGTGCCAGCAGTTCCAACCGGGAGTTGGGCTTTAGCTACGAGCAGTACTTC. As protein: CASSSNRELGFSYEQYF.

To note about this clonotype: One end of the junction varies from germline; a read error may be responsible. This chain joins TRBV10-2 and TRBJ1-5; D not resolved. The germline V gene has CDR1 WSHSY and CDR2 SAAADI. The CDR3 spans 14 residues. This CDR3 is CASSDRATQQTQRF. CDR3 bases: TGCGCCAGCAGTGATCGGGCAACTCAGCAGACCCAGCGTTTT.

This clonotype was seen ten or more times. The rearrangement links TRBV6-5 to TRBJ2-1; 8 bases map to TRBD2. V lost 7 bases to trimming and J lost 3 bases; unmatched junction nucleotides: 8. Per the germline V gene, CDR1 is MNHEY and CDR2 is SVGAGI. This CDR3 has 15 residues. DNA of the CDR3: TGTGCCAGCAACCGATTAGCGGGAAACTACAATGAGCAGTTCTTC. Translation: CASNRLAGNYNEQFF.

This clonotype has a count of ten or more. J is TRBJ1-2 and V is TRBV5-1; TRBD1 aligns across 8 bases. V lost 3 bases, J lost 3 bases, and 7 bases stayed unmatched. From germline, CDR1 is SGHRS and CDR2 YFSETQ. The CDR3 contains 15 residues. The CDR3 nucleotides read TGCGCCAGCAGCTCGCAGGGGGCGTCCGACTATGGCTACACCTTC. Its protein is CASSSQGASDYGYTF. The entire variable domain, with the rest obtained from reference TRBV5-1 and TRBJ1-2, is as follows: KAGVTQTPRYLIKTRGQQVTLSCSPISGHRSVSWYQQTPGQGLQFLFEYFSETQRNKGNFPGRFSGRQFSNSRSEMNVSTLELGDSALYLCASSSQGASDYGYTFGSGTRLTVV.

This clonotype occurred many times. The chain combines TRBV2 with TRBJ2-3; 10 bases are a match to TRBD1. The CDR3 length is 12 residues. V dropped 4 bases and J dropped 10; count of bases not matched to a gene: 2. The V gene's germline CDR1 is SNHLY and CDR2 FYNNEI. The CDR3 sequence: CASSGGTGAQYF. The CDR3 DNA is TGTGCCAGCAGTGGGGGGACAGGGGCGCAGTATTTT.

At least ten counts were recorded for this clonotype. V and J are TRBV7-9 and TRBJ2-1; TRBD2 might be the D (6 bases). Germline lookup yields CDR1 SEHNR and CDR2 FQNEAQ (reference sequence). The V gene lost 5 bases and the J gene lost 7 bases, with 18 bases spanning the gap. The length of the CDR3 is 15 residues. The CDR3 protein is CASSIFRLEGNEQFF. In nucleotides, the CDR3 is TGTGCCAGCAGCATCTTCCGACTAGAGGGTAATGAGCAGTTCTTC. The full variable domain, with the rest looked up from reference TRBV7-9 and TRBJ2-1, is DTGVSQNPRHKITKRGQNVTFRCDPISEHNRLYWYRQTLGQGPEFLTYFQNEAQLEKSRLLSDRFSAERPKGSFSTLEIQRTEQGDSAMYLCASSIFRLEGNEQFFGPGTRLTVL.

This rearrangement joins TRBV20-1 to TRBJ2-3, with D maybe TRBD2 (6 bases). CDR3 length: 15 amino acids. Germline loops: CDR1 DFQATT, CDR2 SNEGSKA (reference sequence). With 3 bases removed from V and 3 bases from J, the gap between germline ends came to 16 bases. CDR3: CSARDYDLRTDTQYF. The DNA for the CDR3 is TGCAGTGCTAGGGACTACGATCTACGGACAGATACGCAGTATTTT.

This clonotype was observed many times. The CDR3 protein is CASSFAGGDETQYF. As DNA, the CDR3 is TGCGCCAGCAGCTTTGCCGGGGGCGACGAGACCCAGTACTTC. The chain is built from TRBV5-1 and TRBJ2-5; D tentatively fits TRBD1 or TRBD2 (6 bases each). CDR3 length: 14 amino acids. V lost 2 bases and J 5 bases, leaving 13 bases between the germline ends. Germline V gene sequence: CDR1 SGHRS, CDR2 YFSETQ.

Note on this clonotype: A much larger clone differs by one base, so this may be a read error. The rearrangement uses TRBV20-1 and TRBJ2-5, with D tentatively TRBD1 (6 bases). Germline values: CDR1 DFQATT, CDR2 SNEGSKA (reference sequence). This CDR3 contains 13 residues. The CDR3 loop is CSARTGSQGTQYF. The CDR3 nucleotides read TGCAGTGCTAGGACAGGCAGCCAAGGGACCCAGTACTTC.

This clonotype was recorded many times. The chain joins TRBV12-3 or TRBV12-4 to TRBJ2-2, with D possibly being TRBD2 (6 bases). The CDR3 covers 15 residues. The V end lost 6 bases, the J end lost 3 bases, and 14 bases lay between the germline ends. In DNA form, the CDR3 reads TGTGCCAGCAGGGAGGGGAGGATTGACACCGGGGAGCTGTTTTTT. It encodes CASREGRIDTGELFF.

Worth noting for this clonotype: This may be a read error, as it is one base from a much larger clone. The chain joins TRBV5-1 to TRBJ2-1; weak D call: TRBD2 (6 bases). This CDR3 spans 14 amino acids. Germline V gives CDR1 SGHRS, CDR2 YFSETQ. The CDR3 loop is CASSLVEGSNELFF. The CDR3 region has the DNA TGCGCCAGCAGCTTGGTGGAGGGGTCCAATGAGCTGTTCTTC.

In its sample, this clonotype was seen a few times. A much larger clonotype is one base distant, so this may be a read error. This chain links TRBV10-3 with TRBJ2-7; 9 bases agree with TRBD1. This CDR3 has 16 residues. The germline gives CDR1 ENHRY, CDR2 SYGVKD. The CDR3 nucleotides read TGTGCCATCAGTGGCCCGGGACAGGGTATCTCCTACGAGCAGTGCTTC. Its protein is CAISGPGQGISYEQCF.

Many counts were recorded for this clonotype. The gene calls are TRBV3-1 and TRBJ2-7; D remains ambiguous. Trimming stripped 2 bases from V and 9 bases from J, with 20 bases between. Germline V gene lookup returns CDR1 LGHDT and CDR2 YNNKEL (reference sequence). The length of the CDR3 is 15 residues. The CDR3 DNA is TGTGCCAGCAGCCAACAGGCTGGAACTCCGGGTGGGCAGTACTTC. This gives the protein CASSQQAGTPGGQYF.

This clonotype was seen at least ten times. The V gene is TRBV5-1, the J gene TRBJ2-7; tentative D call: TRBD1 (6 bases). The V end lost 4 bases, the J end lost 3 bases, and 11 bases lay between the germline ends. The CDR3 is made up of 13 amino acids. The germline V gene has CDR1 SGHRS and CDR2 YFSETQ. The CDR3 protein is CASSAGQNYEQYF. The CDR3 region has the DNA TGCGCCAGCAGCGCCGGACAGAACTACGAGCAGTACTTC.

This clonotype was detected many times. The chain couples TRBV20-1 to TRBJ2-3; 9 bases fit TRBD2. Germline lookup yields CDR1 DFQATT and CDR2 SNEGSKA (reference sequence). The CDR3 has 15 residues. The V and J ends lost 3 bases and 2 bases, in that order; junction bases with no gene match: 6. CDR3 amino acids: CSARGLALYTDTQYF. The CDR3 DNA reads TGCAGTGCTAGGGGACTAGCCCTGTACACAGATACGCAGTATTTT.

This clonotype was detected many times. The J gene is TRBJ2-2, the V gene TRBV4-1; D not certain. V was cut by 1 base and J by 2 bases, with 11 bases left in between. CDR1 MGHRA and CDR2 YSYEKL come from the germline V gene. This CDR3 spans 16 amino acids. CDR3 DNA: TGCGCCAGCAGCCAAGGCTCCGGGCCAAACACCGGGGAGCTGTTTTTT. Amino acids: CASSQGSGPNTGELFF.

Many counts were recorded for this clonotype. The chain has TRBV7-2 and TRBJ1-6; TRBD1 matches 10 bases. From germline, CDR1 is SGHTA and CDR2 FQGNSA. With 5 bases clipped from V and 10 bases from J, the junction kept 11 bases outside the gene matches. The CDR3 is 16 amino acids. In DNA form, the CDR3 reads TGTGCCAGCAGCATACCCCCGGGACAGGGGCGATCACCCCTCCACTTT. Encoded protein: CASSIPPGQGRSPLHF.

V is TRBV10-3 and J is TRBJ2-3; D is perhaps TRBD2 (5 bases). Germline V lookup: CDR1 ENHRY, CDR2 SYGVKD. The CDR3 runs 15 residues. The V gene lost 7 bases and the J gene lost 6 bases, with 20 bases spanning the gap. Here the CDR3 reads CAITPGSGGRDTQYF. The CDR3 DNA reads as TGTGCCATCACCCCGGGGAGCGGTGGACGCGATACGCAGTATTTT.

Of note for this clonotype: A single base separates this from a much larger clone, so it may be a read error. This chain links TRBV7-2 with TRBJ2-1; D gene ambiguous. The CDR3 length is 13 residues. Germline assignment: CDR1 SGHTA and CDR2 FQGNSA. V lost 5 bases and J lost 12, with 17 bases in between. As DNA, the CDR3 is TGTGCCAGCAGCCAACAAACTCACGATGGGCAGTTCTTC. Translation: CASSQQTHDGQFF.

The table lists this clonotype with many counts. The rearrangement links TRBV3-1 to TRBJ2-7; TRBD2 agrees at 7 bases. V shed 4 bases, J shed 6 bases, and the junction held 9 bases outside the gene matches. The CDR3 has 14 amino acids. CDR1 is LGHDT, CDR2 YNNKEL, per germline (reference sequence). The CDR3 DNA follows: TGTGCCAGCAGCCCCCGGGTCGGCGGGAGCGAGCAGTACTTC. This gives the protein CASSPRVGGSEQYF.

The chain carries TRBV20-1 and TRBJ2-3; the D gene is possibly TRBD1 (5 bases). V lost 3 bases to trimming and J lost 4 bases, with 8 bases between them. CDR1 DFQATT and CDR2 SNEGSKA come from the germline V gene (reference sequence). This CDR3 has 12 amino acids. The CDR3 sequence: CSASQGPDTQYF. The CDR3 coding sequence is TGCAGTGCTAGTCAGGGTCCAGATACGCAGTATTTT.

This clonotype has ten or more counts. V gene TRBV20-1 combines with J gene TRBJ2-1; 14 nucleotides line up with TRBD2. The CDR3 length is 16 residues. In germline, CDR1 is DFQATT, CDR2 SNEGSKA (reference sequence). V shed 3 bases, J shed 5 bases, and the junction held 6 bases outside the gene matches. The DNA for the CDR3 is TGCAGTGCTAGGGGACTAGCGGGAGACATACACAATGAGCAGTTCTTC. Encoded protein: CSARGLAGDIHNEQFF.

About this clonotype itself: This may arise from a read error, as a much more abundant clone is one base away. The CDR3 nucleotides are TGTGCCATCAGTGAATCGGAGAATGGGCAGTTCTTC. Translated, it gives CAISESENGQFF. The chain combines TRBV10-3 with TRBJ2-1; D gene unclear. This CDR3 spans 12 amino acids. The germline CDR1 and CDR2 sequences are ENHRY and SYGVKD.

This clonotype was detected ten times or more. V usage is TRBV29-1 and J usage is TRBJ2-5; D may be TRBD1 or TRBD2 (5 bases each). Germline V gene sequence: CDR1 SQVTM, CDR2 ANQGSEA. Trimming cost V 0 bases and J 5 bases, with 13 bases left between them. The CDR3 runs to 14 residues. As DNA, the CDR3 is TGCAGCGTTGAAGATCGGGGATGGGGGGAGACCCAGTACTTC. Translated, it gives CSVEDRGWGETQYF.